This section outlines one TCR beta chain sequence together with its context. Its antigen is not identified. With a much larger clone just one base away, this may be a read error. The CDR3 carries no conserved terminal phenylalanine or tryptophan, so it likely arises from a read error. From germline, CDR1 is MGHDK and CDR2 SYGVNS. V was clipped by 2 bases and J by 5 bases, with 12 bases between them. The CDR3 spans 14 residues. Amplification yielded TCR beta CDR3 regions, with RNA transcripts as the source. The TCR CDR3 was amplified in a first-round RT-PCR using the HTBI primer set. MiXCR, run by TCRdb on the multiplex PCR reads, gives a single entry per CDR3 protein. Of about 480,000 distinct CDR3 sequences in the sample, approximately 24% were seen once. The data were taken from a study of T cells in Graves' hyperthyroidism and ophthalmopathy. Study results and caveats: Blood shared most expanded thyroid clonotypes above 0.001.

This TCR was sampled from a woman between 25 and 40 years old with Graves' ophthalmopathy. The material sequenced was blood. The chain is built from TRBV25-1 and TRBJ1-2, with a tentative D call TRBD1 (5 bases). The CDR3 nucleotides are TGTGCCAGCAGTGAAGTCGGCGGACATTATGGCTACACCTAC. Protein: CASSEVGGHYGYTY.